These 13 T cell receptor beta chains share one sample of origin, sequenced in a study of cytomegalovirus exposure and HLA in healthy donors. This PCR relied on a set of 60 Vbeta primers and 13 Jbeta primers. Sequencing used immunoSEQ multiplex PCR; TCRdb keeps in-frame clones, though not all of them. Seen here are about 150,000 clones, roughly 85% observed once, and the top ten hold 3% to 4%. The specimen sequenced was PBMCs. The receptors here all came from a male donor in good health and CMV-seronegative.

The J gene is TRBJ2-1, the V gene TRBV7-8; 13 positions agree with TRBD2. The ends lost 5 bases at V and 9 bases at J; junction bases unmatched: 10. The germline gives CDR1 SGHVS, CDR2 FQNEAQ. The CDR3 totals 16 residues. The CDR3 DNA reads TGTGCCAGCAGCCCGCGGACTAGCGGGAGTCTCGGTGAGCAGTTCTTC. Encoded protein: CASSPRTSGSLGEQFF.

This sequence joins TRBV9 and TRBJ2-5; 9 nucleotides agree with TRBD2. The germline V gene encodes CDR1 SGDLS and CDR2 YYNGEE. The CDR3 covers 15 residues. V was clipped by 3 bases and J by 4 bases; unmatched bases: 7. Here the CDR3 reads CASSAGGGAAETQYF. Written as DNA, the CDR3 is TGTGCCAGCAGCGCTGGCGGGGGGGCCGCAGAGACCCAGTACTTC.

This sequence joins TRBV7-9 and TRBJ2-7, with TRBD2 matching 9 bases. V lost 5 bases and J lost 1; bases outside the gene matches: 18. Germline V gives CDR1 SEHNR, CDR2 FQNEAQ (reference sequence). The CDR3 runs to 19 residues. DNA for the CDR3: TGTGCCAGCAGCCCTTCCCTTTTCCCTCGACTAGCGGTATCCTACGAGCAGTACTTC. Translated: CASSPSLFPRLAVSYEQYF.

The chain recombines TRBV18 with TRBJ2-1, with TRBD2 matching 11 bases. The germline V gene has CDR1 KGHSH and CDR2 LQKENI. Unmatched junction bases numbered 8, after V lost 0 bases and J lost 4 bases. The CDR3 spans 18 residues. CDR3 residues: CASSPPRLAGRGYNEQFF. The CDR3 coding sequence is TGTGCCAGCTCACCACCCAGACTAGCGGGACGGGGTTACAATGAGCAGTTCTTC.

The V and J genes are TRBV7-6 and TRBJ2-5; TRBD1 aligns across 7 bases. Germline CDR1 reads SGHVS; CDR2 reads FNYEAQ. The CDR3 has 17 amino acids. The trim removed 5 bases at V and 0 bases at J, leaving 12 bases unmatched. CDR3 in amino acids: CASSRQGQALYQETQYF. The CDR3 DNA sequence: TGTGCCAGCAGCCGCCAAGGACAGGCATTGTACCAAGAGACCCAGTACTTC.

This clone was picked up a small number of times. The chain is built from TRBV5-1 and TRBJ2-2; D is unclear. Germline values: CDR1 SGHRS, CDR2 YFSETQ. This CDR3 is built from 15 residues. V lost 0 bases to trimming and J lost 1 base, with 7 bases between them. CDR3 nucleotides: TGCGCCAGCAGCTTGGTACAGAAGAACACCGGGGAGCTGTTTTTT. Its protein product is CASSLVQKNTGELFF.

The chain is built from TRBV5-1 and TRBJ2-1; 10 bases map to TRBD2. V gave up 1 base and J gave up 7 bases; unmatched junction bases: 5. The CDR3 covers 15 residues. CDR1 SGHRS and CDR2 YFSETQ come from the germline V gene. The CDR3 loop is CASSLLAGVRNEQFF. In DNA form, the CDR3 reads TGCGCCAGCAGCTTGCTAGCGGGAGTTCGGAATGAGCAGTTCTTC.

The chain uses TRBV7-8 and TRBJ1-4, with 9 bases matching TRBD1. Germline loops: CDR1 SGHVS, CDR2 FQNEAQ. The CDR3 covers 14 residues. V lost 5 bases, J lost 6 bases, and 4 bases stayed unmatched. The CDR3 DNA is TGTGCCAGCAGCCTCCGGGACAGGGATGAAAAACTGTTTTTT. Its protein product is CASSLRDRDEKLFF.

The V call is TRBV27, the J call TRBJ2-2, with a weak D call TRBD2 (5 bases). The CDR3 totals 16 residues. With 1 base removed from V and 3 bases from J, the gap between germline ends came to 12 bases. In germline, CDR1 is MNHEY, CDR2 SMNVEV (reference sequence). The CDR3 loop reads CASSLYGVGDTGELFF. DNA of the CDR3: TGTGCCAGCAGTTTATACGGGGTCGGGGACACCGGGGAGCTGTTTTTT.

The chain employs TRBV5-1 and TRBJ1-1; D unresolved. Germline V gene sequence: CDR1 SGHRS, CDR2 YFSETQ. CDR3 size: 13 residues. Deletions cut 4 bases from V and 3 bases from J, with 10 bases between. CDR3 DNA sequence: TGCGCCAGCAGCCTCCCATCAGACACTGAAGCTTTCTTT. Its translation: CASSLPSDTEAFF.

The chain has TRBV19 and TRBJ2-7, with 8 bases that match TRBD1. V was clipped by 6 bases and J by 5 bases; unmatched bases: 6. Germline CDR1 reads LNHDA; CDR2 reads SQIVND (reference sequence). The CDR3 totals 13 residues. In DNA form, the CDR3 reads TGTGCCAGTAGACGGACAGGGTTCCACGAGCAGTACTTC. Translated, it gives CASRRTGFHEQYF.

The J gene is TRBJ2-7, the V gene TRBV25-1; a possible D gene is TRBD2 (5 bases). The CDR3 extends over 14 amino acids. With 4 bases removed from V and 2 bases from J, the gap between germline ends came to 12 bases. The germline V gene encodes CDR1 MGHDK and CDR2 SYGVNS. CDR3 DNA: TGTGCCAGCAGTGGACGGGGTACGGCCTACGAGCAGTACTTC. Translated: CASSGRGTAYEQYF.

This chain links TRBV29-1 with TRBJ1-1, with D maybe TRBD1 (5 bases). Germline V lookup: CDR1 SQVTM, CDR2 ANQGSEA. The CDR3 sequence is 15 residues long. Trimming left V 2 bases short and J 2 bases short, with 15 bases between. DNA of the CDR3: TGCAGCGTTGAACCCGCAGGGTTCCCCAACACTGAAGCTTTCTTT. Translated: CSVEPAGFPNTEAFF.